The clone carrying this T cell receptor (beta chain) showed up just a few times. V lost 4 bases and J lost 3, with 13 bases in between. The V gene's germline CDR1 is SGHDT and CDR2 YYEEEE. CDR3 size: 14 residues. TCRdb recomputed calls from the RT-PCR reads with MiXCR, one row per CDR3 protein. The table shows 500,000 to 550,000 distinct CDR3 sequences, with less than 25% occurring only once. This entry belongs to a study of response to subunit inactivated influenza vaccine. The sample was also linked to a second study, of T cells expressing NK-cell markers. As reported in that work: Beta-chain TCR cDNA was generated via 5'RACE template switching with UMIs. Repertoire data for TCR beta were derived from sorted T cells (CD3+CD56+NKG2C+, CD3+CD56+NKG2C- and CD3+CD56-NKG2C+). Most of the eight sequenced donors tested HCMV-seropositive; one tested seronegative. Restriction of the sorted population to alpha-beta TCR T cells was achieved in several experiments with an anti-gamma-delta TCR antibody. Whether expanded NKG2C+ T cell clones were HCMV-specific remained unclear.

The chain employs TRBV5-6 and TRBJ2-5; D might be TRBD1 (7 bases). The material sequenced was CD4+ T cells sorted from PBMCs, taken 11 to 12 days after vaccination. The clonotype was recovered from a man between 50 and 59 years old who received an inactivated influenza vaccine. CDR3 in amino acids: CASSRRGREETQYF. The CDR3 DNA is TGTGCCAGCAGCAGGAGGGGGCGGGAAGAGACCCAGTACTTC.